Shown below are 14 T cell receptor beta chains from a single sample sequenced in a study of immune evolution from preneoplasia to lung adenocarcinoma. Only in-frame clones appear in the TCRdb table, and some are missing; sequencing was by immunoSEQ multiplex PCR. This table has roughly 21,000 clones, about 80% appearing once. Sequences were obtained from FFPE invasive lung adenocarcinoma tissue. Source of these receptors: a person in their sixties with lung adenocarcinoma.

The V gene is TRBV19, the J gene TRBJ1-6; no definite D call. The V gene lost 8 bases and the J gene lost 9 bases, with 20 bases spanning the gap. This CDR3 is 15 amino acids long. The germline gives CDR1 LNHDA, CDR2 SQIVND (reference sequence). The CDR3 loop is CASSPSQAAGSPLHF. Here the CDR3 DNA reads TGTGCCAGTTCCCCCAGTCAGGCGGCGGGTTCACCCCTCCACTTT.

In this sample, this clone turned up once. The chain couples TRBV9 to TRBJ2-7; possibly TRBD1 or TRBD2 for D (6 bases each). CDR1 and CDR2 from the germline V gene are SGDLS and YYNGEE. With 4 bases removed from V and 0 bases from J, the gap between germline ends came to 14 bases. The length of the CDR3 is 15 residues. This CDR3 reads CASSLGGASSYEQYF. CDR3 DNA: TGTGCCAGCAGCCTGGGGGGCGCGTCCTCCTACGAGCAGTACTTC.

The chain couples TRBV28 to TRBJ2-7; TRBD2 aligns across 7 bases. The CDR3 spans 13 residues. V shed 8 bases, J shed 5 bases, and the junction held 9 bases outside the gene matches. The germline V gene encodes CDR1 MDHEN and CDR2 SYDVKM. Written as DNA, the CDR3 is TGTGCCAGCGGGAGGGAGGCCACCCACGAGCAGTACTTC. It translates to CASGREATHEQYF.

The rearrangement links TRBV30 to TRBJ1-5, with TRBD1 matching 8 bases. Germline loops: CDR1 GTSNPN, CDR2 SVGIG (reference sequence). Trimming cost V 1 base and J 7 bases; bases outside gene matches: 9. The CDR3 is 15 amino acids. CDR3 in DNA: TGTGCCTGGAGTGGACAGGGGCCACTTCGGCAGCCCCAGCATTTT. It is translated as CAWSGQGPLRQPQHF.

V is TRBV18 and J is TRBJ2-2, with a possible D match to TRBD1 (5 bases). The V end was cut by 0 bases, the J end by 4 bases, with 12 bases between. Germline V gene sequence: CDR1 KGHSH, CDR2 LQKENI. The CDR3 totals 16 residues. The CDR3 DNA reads TGTGCCAGCTCACCACCGTATTCGACAGCCACCGGGGAGCTGTTTTTT. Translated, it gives CASSPPYSTATGELFF.

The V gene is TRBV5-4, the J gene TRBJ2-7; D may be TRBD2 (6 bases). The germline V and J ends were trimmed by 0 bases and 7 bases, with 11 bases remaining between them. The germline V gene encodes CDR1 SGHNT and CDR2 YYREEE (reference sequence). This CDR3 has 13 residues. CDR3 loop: CASSLAGVREQYF. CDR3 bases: TGTGCCAGCAGCTTGGCGGGAGTGCGGGAGCAGTACTTC. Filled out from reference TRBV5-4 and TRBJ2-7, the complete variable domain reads ETGVTQSPTHLIKTRGQQVTLRCSSQSGHNTVSWYQQALGQGPQFIFQYYREEENGRGNFPPRFSGLQFPNYSSELNVNALELDDSALYLCASSLAGVREQYFGPGTRLTVT.

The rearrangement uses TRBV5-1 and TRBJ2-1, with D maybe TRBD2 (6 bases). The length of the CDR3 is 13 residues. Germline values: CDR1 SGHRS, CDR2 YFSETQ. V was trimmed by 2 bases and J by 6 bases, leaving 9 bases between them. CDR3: CASSLGGINEQFF. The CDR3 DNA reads TGCGCCAGCAGCTTAGGAGGGATCAATGAGCAGTTCTTC.

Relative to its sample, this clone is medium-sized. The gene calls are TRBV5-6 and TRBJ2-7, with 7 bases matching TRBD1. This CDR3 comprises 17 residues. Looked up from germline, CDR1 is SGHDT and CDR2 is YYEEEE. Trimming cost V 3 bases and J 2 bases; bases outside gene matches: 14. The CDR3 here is CASSSYGQEQLAYEQYF. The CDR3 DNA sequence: TGTGCCAGCAGCTCATATGGACAGGAGCAACTAGCCTACGAGCAGTACTTC.

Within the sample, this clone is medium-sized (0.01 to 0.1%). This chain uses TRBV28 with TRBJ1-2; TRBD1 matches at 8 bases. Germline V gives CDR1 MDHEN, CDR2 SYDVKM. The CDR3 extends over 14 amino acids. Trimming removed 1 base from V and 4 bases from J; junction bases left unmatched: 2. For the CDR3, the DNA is TGTGCCAGCAGTTTATATCAGGGGGCCTATGGCTACACCTTC. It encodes CASSLYQGAYGYTF.

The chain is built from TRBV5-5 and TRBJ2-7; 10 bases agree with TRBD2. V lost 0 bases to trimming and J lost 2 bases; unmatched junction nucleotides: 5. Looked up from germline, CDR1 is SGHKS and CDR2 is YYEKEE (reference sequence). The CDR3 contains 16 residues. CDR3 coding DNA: TGTGCCAGCAGCTTGGCTCCTAGCGGGGGAACCTACGAGCAGTACTTC. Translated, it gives CASSLAPSGGTYEQYF.

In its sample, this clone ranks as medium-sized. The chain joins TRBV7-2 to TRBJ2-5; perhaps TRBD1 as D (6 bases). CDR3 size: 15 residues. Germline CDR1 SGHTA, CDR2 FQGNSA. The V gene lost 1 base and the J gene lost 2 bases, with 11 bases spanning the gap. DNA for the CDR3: TGTGCCAGCAGCTTAGTCAGGGGCGTACAAGAGACCCAGTACTTC. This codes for CASSLVRGVQETQYF.

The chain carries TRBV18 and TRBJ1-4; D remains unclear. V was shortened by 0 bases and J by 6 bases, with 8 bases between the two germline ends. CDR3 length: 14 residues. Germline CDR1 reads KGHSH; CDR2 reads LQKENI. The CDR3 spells CASSPPGRDEKLFF. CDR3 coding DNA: TGTGCCAGCTCACCACCAGGGAGGGATGAAAAACTGTTTTTT.

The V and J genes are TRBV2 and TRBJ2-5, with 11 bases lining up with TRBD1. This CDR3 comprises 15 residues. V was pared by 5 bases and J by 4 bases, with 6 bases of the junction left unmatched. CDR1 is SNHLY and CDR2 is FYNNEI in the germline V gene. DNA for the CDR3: TGTGCCAGCAGTTACACCGGGACAGGGGGAGAGACCCAGTACTTC. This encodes CASSYTGTGGETQYF.

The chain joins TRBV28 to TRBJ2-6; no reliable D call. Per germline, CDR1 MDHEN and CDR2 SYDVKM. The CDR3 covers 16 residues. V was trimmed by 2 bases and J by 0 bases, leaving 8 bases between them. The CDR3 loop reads CASSLIRSSGANVLTF. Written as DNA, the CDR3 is TGTGCCAGCAGTTTAATTCGGTCCTCTGGGGCCAACGTCCTGACTTTC.